One and the same sample provided the 18 T cell receptor beta chains below, sequenced in a study of T cell clonotyping in hematopoietic cell transplantation (dated by TCRdb to the early 2020s). Libraries came from the immunoSEQ multiplex PCR assay. Drawn from immuneACCESS, this table holds only the in-frame rearrangements with V and J called that TCRdb kept. Clones are partly lost; checked studies trace under half to an unresolved V gene and leave the rest unexplained. The sample contains roughly 11,000 clones, about 91% of them found a single time. The biggest ten clones account for 0.75% to 0.8% of the sample. Sequenced sample: peripheral blood mononuclear cells. All receptors come from a woman aged 45-60 years in good health. Some clones in this sample may be carry-over from other donors' samples.

The rearrangement uses TRBV9 and TRBJ2-5, with 8 positions matching TRBD2. Germline V lookup: CDR1 SGDLS, CDR2 YYNGEE. V lost 2 bases and J lost 7; bases outside the gene matches: 10. The CDR3 is made up of 15 amino acids. This CDR3 is CASSVRAGASGTQYF. In DNA, the CDR3 is TGTGCCAGCAGCGTTCGAGCGGGGGCCTCAGGGACCCAGTACTTC. The variable domain in full, completed from reference TRBV9 and TRBJ2-5, reads DSGVTQTPKHLITATGQRVTLRCSPRSGDLSVYWYQQSLDQGLQFLIQYYNGEERAKGNILERFSAQQFPDLHSELNLSSLELGDSALYFCASSVRAGASGTQYFGPGTRLLVL.

The gene calls are TRBV27 and TRBJ1-5; TRBD1 agrees at 10 bases. The CDR3 contains 16 residues. Germline CDR1 and CDR2: MNHEY and SMNVEV (reference sequence). V was clipped by 3 bases and J by 6 bases; unmatched bases: 8. The CDR3 DNA sequence: TGTGCCAGCAGTTTTTCTGGGACAGGGGAGGCTCAGCCCCAGCATTTT. It is translated as CASSFSGTGEAQPQHF.

The chain is built from TRBV7-6 and TRBJ2-1, with no clear D. V was cut by 1 base and J by 0 bases, with 7 bases left in between. The CDR3 contains 15 residues. Germline CDR1 SGHVS, CDR2 FNYEAQ. The CDR3 is CASSLGPSSYNEQFF. The CDR3 DNA reads TGTGCCAGCAGCTTAGGACCCAGCTCCTACAATGAGCAGTTCTTC.

The J gene is TRBJ1-1, the V gene TRBV7-2; 7 bases are shared with TRBD1. Germline loops: CDR1 SGHTA, CDR2 FQGNSA. The CDR3 totals 14 residues. V lost 5 bases, J lost 6 bases, and 9 bases stayed unmatched. Here the CDR3 DNA reads TGTGCCAGCAGCCCTGGGACAGAATTCTCTGAAGCTTTCTTT. Its translation: CASSPGTEFSEAFF.

The rearrangement uses TRBV4-2 and TRBJ1-1; D gene unclear. Trimming left V 1 base short and J 0 bases short, with 6 bases between. There are 14 residues in the CDR3. The germline CDR1 and CDR2 sequences are LGHNA and YNFKEQ. This CDR3 reads CASSQADLNTEAFF. The DNA of the CDR3 is TGTGCCAGCAGCCAAGCAGATTTGAACACTGAAGCTTTCTTT.

This chain links TRBV5-6 with TRBJ1-3; 7 nucleotides align to TRBD1. There are 13 residues in the CDR3. Trimming cost V 4 bases and J 8 bases; bases outside gene matches: 6. Germline V gene sequence: CDR1 SGHDT, CDR2 YYEEEE. CDR3 loop: CASSTRQGDTIYF. For the CDR3, the DNA is TGTGCCAGCAGCACCCGACAGGGAGACACCATATATTTT. Full variable domain (remainder filled in from reference TRBV5-6 and TRBJ1-3): DAGVTQSPTHLIKTRGQQVTLRCSPKSGHDTVSWYQQALGQGPQFIFQYYEEEERQRGNFPDRFSGHQFPNYSSELNVNALLLGDSALYLCASSTRQGDTIYFGEGSWLTVV.

V and J are TRBV19 and TRBJ1-2, with TRBD1 as a possible D gene (5 bases). With 5 bases removed from V and 1 base from J, the gap between germline ends came to 17 bases. The germline gives CDR1 LNHDA, CDR2 SQIVND (reference sequence). This CDR3 spans 16 amino acids. Here the CDR3 reads CASSRTGSGYNYGYTF. The CDR3 coding sequence is TGTGCCAGTAGTCGAACAGGCTCCGGATATAACTATGGCTACACCTTC.

This chain uses TRBV7-6 with TRBJ2-3, with D uncertain. The V gene lost 1 base and the J gene lost 2 bases, with 10 bases spanning the gap. Germline V lookup: CDR1 SGHVS, CDR2 FNYEAQ. The CDR3 totals 15 residues. The CDR3, as DNA: TGTGCCAGCAGCTTAGGTGCCAGTCTCACAGATACGCAGTATTTT. This gives the protein CASSLGASLTDTQYF. Full variable domain (remainder filled in from reference TRBV7-6 and TRBJ2-3): GAGVSQSPRYKVTKRGQDVALRCDPISGHVSLYWYRQALGQGPEFLTYFNYEAQQDKSGLPNDRFSAERPEGSISTLTIQRTEQRDSAMYRCASSLGASLTDTQYFGPGTRLTVL.

V and J are TRBV5-8 and TRBJ1-2; 7 bases agree with TRBD1. This CDR3 comprises 15 residues. Germline-derived CDR1 and CDR2 are SGHTS and YDEGEE. V was pared by 7 bases and J by 2 bases, with 11 bases of the junction left unmatched. The CDR3: CASVPRDRPNYGYTF. The CDR3 DNA follows: TGTGCCAGCGTACCCCGGGACAGACCAAACTATGGCTACACCTTC.

CDR3 coding DNA: TGCGCCAGCAGCTTGCCCCTCGGCGGGGGGGCCTGGAATGAGCAGTTCTTC. This encodes CASSLPLGGGAWNEQFF. The chain has TRBV5-1 and TRBJ2-1; 9 positions match TRBD2. The CDR3 spans 17 residues. After removal of 1 base from V and 7 bases from J, the junction contained 12 bases not matched to a gene. CDR1 and CDR2 (germline): SGHRS, YFSETQ.

The chain recombines TRBV28 with TRBJ1-2; unclear D gene. Trimming stripped 4 bases from V and 4 bases from J, with 16 bases between. Germline V CDR1 and CDR2: MDHEN, SYDVKM. The CDR3 spans 15 residues. The CDR3 DNA reads as TGTGCCAGCAGTTCCCCGCGGCGGGGATCCTATGGCTACACCTTC. Encoded protein: CASSSPRRGSYGYTF.

This clone was observed a single time. The chain employs TRBV27 and TRBJ2-7, with D perhaps matching TRBD1 (6 bases). The CDR3 length is 18 residues. CDR1 is MNHEY, CDR2 SMNVEV, per germline (reference sequence). V was shortened by 0 bases and J by 1 base, with 19 bases between the two germline ends. The CDR3 DNA follows: TGTGCCAGCAGTTTATCTCCGACAGGCCAGGCATGGTCCTACGAGCAGTACTTC. It encodes CASSLSPTGQAWSYEQYF.

The gene calls are TRBV5-1 and TRBJ2-7; D remains ambiguous. The CDR3 is 13 amino acids. Germline V gives CDR1 SGHRS, CDR2 YFSETQ. The V gene lost 2 bases and the J gene lost 4 bases, with 10 bases spanning the gap. The CDR3 region has the DNA TGCGCCAGCAGCTTCGGGCTACAATACGAGCAGTACTTC. Translated, it gives CASSFGLQYEQYF.

The genes are TRBV28 and TRBJ2-5; D gene unclear. This CDR3 contains 12 residues. Trimming left V 2 bases short and J 3 bases short, with 4 bases between. Germline assignment: CDR1 MDHEN and CDR2 SYDVKM. Written as DNA, the CDR3 is TGTGCCAGCAGTTTACGAGAAGAGACCCAGTACTTC. Encoded protein: CASSLREETQYF.

The chain uses TRBV30 and TRBJ1-6; possibly TRBD1 for D (5 bases). Germline values: CDR1 GTSNPN, CDR2 SVGIG (reference sequence). Trimming removed 2 bases at V and 5 bases at J, with 10 bases between. This CDR3 spans 14 amino acids. As DNA, the CDR3 is TGTGCCTGGAGTTCGGGGACTAATAATTCACCCCTCCACTTT. Encoded protein: CAWSSGTNNSPLHF.

This clone was observed a few times. The chain carries TRBV9 and TRBJ1-6; D not resolved. The V end was cut by 0 bases, the J end by 10 bases, with 11 bases between. The CDR3 sequence is 14 residues long. Per germline, CDR1 SGDLS and CDR2 YYNGEE. As DNA, the CDR3 is TGTGCCAGCAGCGTAGTGGGGAAGGGCTCACCCCTCCACTTT. Translation gives CASSVVGKGSPLHF. Looking up the rest from reference TRBV9 and TRBJ1-6 gives the full variable domain: DSGVTQTPKHLITATGQRVTLRCSPRSGDLSVYWYQQSLDQGLQFLIQYYNGEERAKGNILERFSAQQFPDLHSELNLSSLELGDSALYFCASSVVGKGSPLHFGNGTRLTVT.

The rearrangement uses TRBV25-1 and TRBJ1-4; D gene uncertain. Germline CDR1 MGHDK, CDR2 SYGVNS. With 2 bases removed from V and 5 bases from J, the gap between germline ends came to 9 bases. This CDR3 is 14 amino acids long. The CDR3 DNA reads as TGTGCCAGCAGTGAAGGCGGGCCAAATGAAAAACTGTTTTTT. Translating gives CASSEGGPNEKLFF.

The chain combines TRBV5-4 with TRBJ2-7; D perhaps matches TRBD2 (6 bases). Trimming cost V 1 base and J 0 bases, with 11 bases left between them. This CDR3 is built from 15 residues. CDR1 and CDR2 from the germline V gene are SGHNT and YYREEE (reference sequence). The CDR3 loop is CASSLTAGTSYEQYF. The CDR3 region has the DNA TGTGCCAGCAGCTTGACGGCGGGGACCTCCTACGAGCAGTACTTC. Using reference TRBV5-4 and TRBJ2-7 for the parts outside the CDR3, the full variable domain is ETGVTQSPTHLIKTRGQQVTLRCSSQSGHNTVSWYQQALGQGPQFIFQYYREEENGRGNFPPRFSGLQFPNYSSELNVNALELDDSALYLCASSLTAGTSYEQYFGPGTRLTVT.